The next 14 T cell receptor beta chains were all read from a single sample in a study of T cells in women clearing cervical HPV infection (dated by TCRdb to about 2018). The library relied on the immunoSEQ multiplex PCR assay. Held by TCRdb, this immuneACCESS table contains in-frame sequences only and omits some clones. Under half of the omission traces to an unresolved V gene where checked; the cause of the rest is unknown. This sample's table contains about 21,000 clones. The top ten clones comprise approximately 6% of the sample. Material: blood buffy coat. The source is a woman aged 18 to 75 with a cervical HPV16 infection that either progressed to CIN3+ or cleared (not recorded which).

By frequency, this clone registers medium-sized. The CDR3 goes on 3 residues after the read ends, and that part is filled in from the germline J gene. The chain recombines TRBV18 with TRBJ2-3, with TRBD2 as a possible D gene (5 bases). CDR3 length equals 13 residues. In germline, CDR1 is KGHSH, CDR2 LQKENI. The V gene lost 0 bases and the J gene lost 6 bases, with 7 bases spanning the gap. CDR3 amino acids: CASSPPRGDTQYF. CDR3 DNA, as far as it was read: TGTGCCAGCTCACCACCCCGCGGGGATACG.

Of note for this clone: Read sequence stops 3 residues before the CDR3 end, and the germline J gene provides the missing end. The chain uses TRBV12-3 or TRBV12-4 and TRBJ1-6; 9 bases match TRBD1. The CDR3 loop spans 16 amino acids. Losses at the gene ends were 4 bases for V and 2 bases for J; bases not matched to a gene: 3. The CDR3 region is CASSYTGGAYNSPLHF. The sequenced CDR3 bases are TGTGCCAGCAGTTACACAGGGGGCGCCTATAATTCACCC.

The CDR3 bases that were read are TGCAGTGCCTGGCGAGGGGATTCACCC. It codes for CSAWRGDSP. The CDR3 in its entirety is CSAWRGDSPLHF. The chain recombines TRBV20-1 with TRBJ1-6; D is possibly TRBD1 (5 bases). The observed sequence ends 3 residues before the CDR3 terminus, with the missing tail filled in from the germline J gene. This CDR3 has 12 residues. Germline lookup yields CDR1 DFQATT and CDR2 SNEGSKA (reference sequence). V gave up 6 bases and J gave up 8 bases, with 11 bases separating them.

With regard to this clone: A junction boundary mismatches the germline segment, possibly from a read error. The read ends 3 residues early relative to the CDR3; the germline J gene fills the gap. The chain has TRBV4-2 and TRBJ2-2, with 13 bases aligning to TRBD2. The CDR3 has 18 amino acids. Germline V gene lookup returns CDR1 LGHNA and CDR2 YNFKEQ. Partial CDR3 DNA: TGCGCCAGCAGCCAGAGCAGGCCGGGACTAGCGGGAATCGGGGAG. Its protein is CASSQSRPGLAGIGE. In full, the CDR3 is CASSQSRPGLAGIGELFF.

Incomplete CDR3 DNA: TGTGCCAGCAGATTGGCCGGGACTACCTACGAG. Protein: CASRLAGTTYE. The entire CDR3 sequence reads CASRLAGTTYEQYF. This chain links TRBV28 with TRBJ2-7; TRBD2 aligns across 7 bases. The read terminates 3 residues before the CDR3 end, so the remaining end is supplied by the germline J gene. Germline V CDR1 and CDR2: MDHEN, SYDVKM. J lost 2 bases, V lost 6 bases, and 7 bases had no gene match. The CDR3 is 14 residues long. Using reference TRBV28 and TRBJ2-7 for the parts outside the CDR3, the full variable domain is DVKVTQSSRYLVKRTGEKVFLECVQDMDHENMFWYRQDPGLGLRLIYFSYDVKMKEKGDIPEGYSVSREKKERFSLILESASTNQTSMYLCASRLAGTTYEQYFGPGTRLTVT.

CDR3 DNA (partial): TGTGCCAGTAGTATAGAATTCGCGACAATAGAC. This encodes CASSIEFATID. The whole CDR3 sequence reads CASSIEFATIDYTF. The J gene is TRBJ1-2, the V gene TRBV19; D not certain. The DNA ends 3 residues before the CDR3 does, and the rest of the CDR3 is filled in from the germline J gene. The germline gives CDR1 LNHDA, CDR2 SQIVND (reference sequence). This CDR3 region has 14 residues. The full variable domain, its missing parts supplied by reference TRBV19 and TRBJ1-2, is DGGITQSPKYLFRKEGQNVTLSCEQNLNHDAMYWYRQDPGQGLRLIYYSQIVNDFQKGDIAEGYSVSREKKESFPLTVTSAQKNPTAFYLCASSIEFATIDYTFGSGTRLTVV.

To note about this clone: The read ends 3 residues early relative to the CDR3; the germline J gene fills the gap. V gene TRBV7-2 combines with J gene TRBJ1-2; TRBD1 matches at 11 bases. Looked up from germline, CDR1 is SGHTA and CDR2 is FQGNSA. V lost 4 bases to trimming and J lost 4 bases; unmatched junction nucleotides: 2. This CDR3 has 14 amino acids. The CDR3 protein is CASSSGQGGYGYTF. Partial CDR3 DNA: TGTGCCAGCAGCTCGGGACAGGGGGGCTATGGC. Full variable domain (rest looked up from reference TRBV7-2 and TRBJ1-2): GAGVSQSPSNKVTEKGKDVELRCDPISGHTALYWYRQSLGQGLEFLIYFQGNSAPDKSGLPSDRFSAERTGGSVSTLTIQRTQQEDSAVYLCASSSGQGGYGYTFGSGTRLTVV.

Details on this clone: The CDR3 end is not reached by the read, which stops 3 residues before it; the germline J gene fills it in. The chain carries TRBV18 and TRBJ1-2; the match to TRBD1 covers 11 bases. Germline CDR1 KGHSH, CDR2 LQKENI. This CDR3 is 18 amino acids long. Incomplete CDR3 DNA: TGTGCCAGCTCCCAGGGGACAGGGGGGAGCGGGAGAGTCCATGAC. Translation gives CASSQGTGGSGRVHD. The whole CDR3 region reads CASSQGTGGSGRVHDYTF.

Concerning this clone: Coverage ceases 3 residues before the CDR3 finishes, and the germline J gene fills in the end. The V call is TRBV16, the J call TRBJ1-2; 8 bases align to TRBD1. Losses at the gene ends were 2 bases for V and 5 bases for J; bases not matched to a gene: 1. The CDR3 length is 13 residues. The V gene's germline CDR1 is KGHSY and CDR2 FQNENV. Partial CDR3 DNA: TGTGCCAGCAGCCAAGGACAGGGATATGGC. As protein: CASSQGQGYG. The entire CDR3 is CASSQGQGYGYTF.

About this clone: Read sequence stops 3 residues before the CDR3 end, and the germline J gene provides the missing end. The V gene is TRBV3-1 (or the pseudogene TRBV3-2), the J gene TRBJ2-3; 9 nucleotides line up with TRBD2. The length of the CDR3 is 20 residues. Germline V gene data show CDR1 as LGHDT and CDR2 as YNNKEL (reference sequence). The J segment lost 0 bases and the V segment lost 1 base, leaving 14 bases of the junction unmatched. The DNA read from the CDR3 is TGTGCCAGCAGCCAAGCCGTGGGTAGCGGGAGAAGAAAGAGCACAGATACG. As protein: CASSQAVGSGRRKSTDT. The whole CDR3 region reads CASSQAVGSGRRKSTDTQYF.

To note about this clone: Read data end 3 residues before the CDR3 end; the end is taken from the germline J gene. The chain recombines TRBV7-9 with TRBJ2-7; 14 bases match TRBD2. This CDR3 has 15 amino acids. V shed 5 bases, J shed 6 bases, and the junction held 6 bases outside the gene matches. In germline, CDR1 is SEHNR, CDR2 FQNEAQ (reference sequence). Incomplete CDR3 DNA: TGTGCCAGCAGCCCGACTAGCGGGAGGGCGGGCGAG. Amino acid sequence: CASSPTSGRAGE. The whole CDR3 sequence is CASSPTSGRAGEQYF.

A note on this clone: The read falls 3 residues short of the CDR3 end, and the missing part is taken from the germline J gene. The V and J genes are TRBV29-1 and TRBJ1-1, with D tentatively TRBD1 (5 bases). CDR3 size: 13 residues. V was trimmed by 7 bases and J by 2 bases, leaving 14 bases between them. CDR1 and CDR2 (germline): SQVTM, ANQGSEA. The CDR3 here is CSARPRANTEAFF. The sequenced part of the CDR3 DNA is TGCAGCGCCCGCCCCAGGGCTAACACTGAA.

In regard to this clone: The CDR3 end is not reached by the read, which stops 3 residues before it; the germline J gene fills it in. The V gene is TRBV12-3 or TRBV12-4, the J gene TRBJ2-5, with D possibly matching TRBD1 (5 bases). The ends were cut back, 5 bases at V and 3 bases at J, with 10 bases in the middle. The CDR3 loop spans 13 amino acids. This CDR3 is CASSRRQKETQYF. CDR3 DNA, as far as it was read: TGTGCCAGCAGTCGACGACAGAAAGAGACC.

Notes on this clone: The read terminates 3 residues before the CDR3 end, so the remaining end is supplied by the germline J gene. The chain joins TRBV11-2 to TRBJ2-1; D uncertain. Germline loops: CDR1 SGHAT, CDR2 FQNNGV. The V gene lost 3 bases and the J gene lost 6 bases, with 12 bases spanning the gap. The CDR3 covers 14 residues. Here the CDR3 reads CASSFGYTGNEQFF. The DNA read from the CDR3 is TGTGCCAGCAGCTTCGGGTATACGGGCAATGAG.